This T cell receptor beta chain appears in the sequencing data of a study of T cell responses to AZD1222 COVID-19 vaccine (dated by TCRdb to about 2021). For the wider study: AZD1222 recipients whose second dose came at about 4 weeks and those whose second dose came at about 12 weeks were combined into one group, since spike-specific TCR depth and breadth did not differ between the two schedules. TCR sequencing covered roughly 230 trial participants: around 210 given two doses of AZD1222 and 26 given two doses of MenACWY control vaccine. Trial participants were enrolled by age into 18-55, 56-69 and 70-plus year subgroups, with roughly 160, 29 and 62 TCR-sequenced participants respectively.

What the study reported, not specific to this receptor: Conclusions about previously exposed vaccinees are limited because only six or seven AZD1222 recipients were SARS-CoV-2 seropositive at baseline. After two AZD1222 doses, spike-specific TCR breadth and depth were significantly higher than at day 0 and than in MenACWY recipients. Vaccine-associated CD4 TCRs spanned the whole spike protein, with dominant responses in regions 160-218 and 743-854. Because no day 14 peak-response samples were available, repertoires were characterized only after the peak T cell response. Participants were mostly white British, with more females than males. The authors suggested clonal diversity may have been underestimated. Reportedly, almost half of the unique spike-specific TCRs recognized epitopes lying outside the regions that are mutated in the B.1.351 and B.1.1.7 variants. The 56-69-year group was small, and its depth increase did not reach significance, likely because of low power.

The CDR3 regions of human TCRbeta chains were subjected to immunosequencing. Regarding the original processing steps: Repertoire TCRs were checked for matches against a reference library of SARS-CoV-2-specific TCRs that had been generated using the MIRA antigen-specificity platform. Breadth was defined as the fraction of unique TCRs that were SARS-CoV-2-associated. Depth was defined as the fraction of total T cells that were SARS-CoV-2-associated. Each spike-specific TCR was assigned to its reactive spike region and to a CD4 or CD8 class using the MIRA data. Log10-transformed breadth and depth values were compared by one-way ANOVA with Sidak's multiple comparisons tests. What TCRdb holds here is the immuneACCESS table cut down to in-frame rearrangements. Part of the clones is not present; checked against another copy, under half of the missing clones reflect an unresolved V gene, and the others are unexplained. V, J and clone size were drawn from that table, and D and trimming were deduced from the DNA. For this sample the table gives 150,000 to 200,000 clones, of which almost 95% were detected only once. The top ten clonotypes cover 2.3% of the sample.

In the case of this clone: Which antigen it targets is not known. No much larger clone exists at a distance of one base, and base qualities are not known.

Interpreted using the paper, the time point label stands for: baseline before first vaccination. The vaccinee samples were drawn from two UK trials, COV001 and COV002, one of which was a single-blind randomized controlled phase 2/3 trial testing AZD1222 (ChAdOx1 nCoV-19) in healthy adults. Trial participant PBMC samples were collected at day 0 and day 28 after the second dose for TCRbeta chain sequencing. Sequencing was performed on peripheral blood, taken on day 0 of AZD1222 vaccination. The origin of this receptor is an adult in good health.

The CDR3 in this case is CASSQVTSGSDTQYF. In nucleotide form, the sequence is TGTGCCAGCAGCCAAGTTACTAGCGGTTCAGATACGCAGTATTTT. Recombination joined TRBV4-2 with TRBJ2-3, with 8 middle bases fitting TRBD2. CDR1 and CDR2, looked up from the germline V gene, are LGHNA and YNFKEQ. The CDR3 numbers 15 residues from cysteine through phenylalanine. Kept here is only the CDR3 DNA, which spans 45 bases and is read in frame from base 1. For this chain, trimming is 1 base at the V end and 4 bases at the J end, and the number of junction bases without a gene match is 4.